This entry concerns a single T cell receptor beta chain. Which antigen it targets is not known. Base qualities are not at hand, and no much larger clone is one base apart. The record originates from a study of response to subunit inactivated influenza vaccine (dated by TCRdb to the late 2010s). Regarding the study in general: To follow how T cells responded to a trivalent subunit inactivated influenza vaccine, the researchers relied on deep quantitative profiling of the T cell receptor repertoire.

The paper as a whole reports these results and caveats: The authors proposed that each seasonal influenza vaccination may bring in only a limited number of new T cells.

Preparation of the library involved RT-PCR. The instrument was an Illumina HiSeq 2500. TCRdb reworked the public reads: Q25 trimming with fastp, MiXCR clone assembly, productive beta chains retained. Identical CDR3 proteins give one entry, which carries the most common genes and DNA. The sample records under 800,000 distinct CDR3 sequences, 11% to 15% of which are singletons. The ten most abundant clones make up around 7% of the sample. The source was PBMCs from blood, collected 14 days before vaccination. This receptor was identified in a man between 45 and 60 years old who received an inactivated influenza vaccine. Donor details come from another sample of the same person, matched by shared clones.

The nucleotides read TGCGCCAGCAGCCAAGACACTCGACAGGGACCACGGGCCAAAAACATTCAGTACTTC. This encodes CASSQDTRQGPRAKNIQYF. The chain employs TRBV4-1 and TRBJ2-4; 7 of the junction bases match TRBD1. CDR1 and CDR2 were assigned from the germline V gene as MGHRA and YSYEKL. Its CDR3 holds 19 amino acids, cysteine through phenylalanine. Here the CDR3 DNA is all that survives: 57 bases in frame from base 1. The germline V and J ends show losses of 0 bases and 1 base respectively, and no gene match explains 12 bases of the junction.